This TCR beta chain was documented in a study of early T cells in non-severe SARS-CoV-2 infection. TCRdb re-analysed the 5' RACE reads in MiXCR, keeping a single row per CDR3 protein. The sample lists more than 70,000 distinct CDR3 sequences, approximately 13% occurring once. This clonotype was found many times. The sequence was collected from an adult who was a healthcare worker with PCR-confirmed SARS-CoV-2 infection or an uninfected control (not recorded which). The sequenced sample consisted of whole blood.

The CDR3 DNA follows: TGCAGTGCTAGGGGGGGCCTGCCCCAGCATTTT. Translating it yields CSARGGLPQHF. The J gene is TRBJ1-5, the V gene TRBV20-1; possibly TRBD1 for D (6 bases). Germline V gene sequence: CDR1 DFQATT, CDR2 SNEGSKA (reference sequence). This CDR3 has 11 amino acids. V lost 3 bases and J lost 9, with 9 bases in between.